The rows below give T cell receptor beta chains drawn from one sample of a study of response to subunit inactivated influenza vaccine. From the RT-PCR reads, TCRdb called clonotypes with MiXCR, one entry per CDR3 protein. The table records about 780,000 distinct CDR3 sequences, approximately 17% of them present only once. The source material was PBMCs from blood, sampled 4 to 6 days after vaccination. The receptor source for this set is a man aged 50 or older who received an inactivated influenza vaccine. CDR3s include the opening cysteine and the closing phenylalanine or tryptophan. The D gene is left open where the match is weak. Rows may omit the clone size; those that give it use once, few, many or a size class.

>TRBD2|TRBJ2-2|TRBV6-1|few
TGTGCCAGCAGTCCGGCGGGGGGCCCAGCCGGGGAGCTGTTTTTT
CASSPAGGPAGELFF
>NA|TRBJ2-1|TRBV19|few
TGTGCCAGTAAAGATCCGGGGAGTGGTGAGCAGTTCTTC
CASKDPGSGEQFF
>NA|TRBJ2-7|TRBV18|NA
TGTGCCAGCTCGGCCGGGGGGCAGGGTTTCTACGAGCAGTACTTC
CASSAGGQGFYEQYF
>NA|TRBJ2-7|TRBV10-3|few
TGTGCCATCAGTGAGCGACAAGGTAACGAGCAGTACTTC
CAISERQGNEQYF
>NA|TRBJ2-3|TRBV7-8|many
TGTGCCAGCAGCCCTCTTCTGCCAGATACGCAGTATTTT
CASSPLLPDTQYF
>TRBD1|TRBJ1-2|TRBV7-2|few
TGTGCCAGCAGCCCGAGGACAGGCCCACACTATGGCTACACCTTC
CASSPRTGPHYGYTF
>NA|TRBJ2-5|TRBV5-1|NA
TGCGCCAGCAGCTTGGAGGCTCCCTTCGGGGAGACCCAGTACTTC
CASSLEAPFGETQYF
>TRBD2|TRBJ2-3|TRBV10-3|few
TGTGCCGCTGGGGGGGAGCGAGGGACAGATACGCAGTATTTT
CAAGGERGTDTQYF
>NA|TRBJ1-3|TRBV5-5|few
TGTGCCAGCAGCTTGGCTCCGAGGGGGGGAAACACCATATATTTT
CASSLAPRGGNTIYF
>NA|TRBJ1-2|TRBV24-1|many
TGTGCCACCAGTGAGAGATCATTCTATGGCTACACCTTC
CATSERSFYGYTF
>TRBD1|TRBJ2-7|TRBV12-3/TRBV12-4|few
TGTGCCAGCAGTCCAGACAGGGGCCCCCGGCACTTC
CASSPDRGPRHF
>NA|TRBJ1-2|TRBV11-2|NA
TGTGCCAGCAGCTTAGATCGGGGCCAGCTGAGCTATGGCTACACCTTC
CASSLDRGQLSYGYTF
>NA|TRBJ2-5|TRBV29-1|NA
TGCAGCGCGCTACGATCAGGGTCAGAGACCCAGTACTTC
CSALRSGSETQYF
>TRBD2|TRBJ2-5|TRBV20-1|NA
TGCAGTGCTAGAGAGCCGTTGGGGACTAGGGGAGGGACCCAGTACTTC
CSAREPLGTRGGTQYF
>TRBD1|TRBJ2-1|TRBV7-2|few
TGTGCCAGCAGCGCCGGACAGGGGCGGCATGAGCAGTTCTTC
CASSAGQGRHEQFF
>NA|TRBJ2-1|TRBV9|NA
TGTGCCAGCAGCGTAGTGGGAGCGACCTACAATGAGCAGTTCTTC
CASSVVGATYNEQFF
>TRBD1|TRBJ2-1|TRBV12-3/TRBV12-4|many
TGTGCCAGCAGTTGGCCGGGACAGGGGGGTCGGGAGCAGTTCTTC
CASSWPGQGGREQFF
>NA|TRBJ2-7|TRBV28|few
TGTGCCAGCAGCCCTCCGGGACTCTCCTACGAGCAGTACTTC
CASSPPGLSYEQYF
>TRBD2|TRBJ2-2|TRBV24-1|NA
TGTGCCACCAGTGATTCCAGACTAGCGGGAGGGAGGTCCACCGGGGAGCTGTTTTTT
CATSDSRLAGGRSTGELFF
>TRBD1|TRBJ1-2|TRBV5-6|NA
TGTGCCAGCAGTTTGATGACAGGGGGTAGTGGCTACACCTTC
CASSLMTGGSGYTF
>NA|TRBJ1-1|TRBV20-1|NA
TGCAGTGCTCAGAGGGGGAGACAATCCCTGAACACTGAAGCTTTCTTT
CSAQRGRQSLNTEAFF
>NA|TRBJ1-1|TRBV28|few
TGTGCCAGCCCTAAATCCCTGGGCAGGGCTAACACTGAAGCTTTCTTT
CASPKSLGRANTEAFF
>NA|TRBJ2-3|TRBV7-9|NA
TGTGCCAGCAGCCCCTTAGCGAGAAATACGCAGTATTTT
CASSPLARNTQYF
>TRBD1|TRBJ2-7|TRBV19|NA
TGTGCCAGTAGTCCTGGGACAGGGGTCAACTACGAGCAGTACTTC
CASSPGTGVNYEQYF
>NA|TRBJ1-1|TRBV5-5|NA
TGTGCCAGCAGCTTGGCCCCAGGCATGAACACTGAAGCTTTCTTT
CASSLAPGMNTEAFF
>NA|TRBJ2-7|TRBV4-3|NA
TGCGCCAGCAGCCAAGCCGCCCGAGCCTACGAGCAGTACTTC
CASSQAARAYEQYF
>NA|TRBJ2-1|TRBV12-3/TRBV12-4|few
TGTGCCAGCAATAACAGGGAGGACAATGAGCAGTTCTTC
CASNNREDNEQFF